This T cell receptor (beta chain) is drawn from a study of PD-L1 blockade in urothelial cancer. Study details: Every 3 weeks, patients received intravenous atezolizumab 1,200 mg, beginning 2014. Median blood clonality was around 0.086, with 75,000 to 100,000 unique TCRs.

This table comes from immunoSEQ multiplex PCR, and its TCRdb copy is limited to in-frame clones, with some not included. The sample yields tens of thousands of clones, 90% seen once. The sample's time point: pretreatment peripheral blood. Specimen: PBMCs, collected around atezolizumab (anti-PD-L1) treatment. The receptor comes from a man aged 60 to 69 with urothelial cancer.

The CDR3, as DNA: TGTGCCATCAGTGAGGTGAGTCTCTACGAGCAGTACTTC. Translated: CAISEVSLYEQYF. This sequence joins TRBV10-3 and TRBJ2-7; D unresolved. The CDR3 totals 13 residues. Germline loops: CDR1 ENHRY, CDR2 SYGVKD. Trimming stripped 2 bases from V and 3 bases from J, with 8 bases between.